This entry is about one TCR beta chain. The antigen is undetermined. TCRdb reanalyzed the 5' RACE reads and collapses them to one entry per CDR3 protein, without DNA. The repertoire shows 150,000 to 200,000 distinct CDR3 sequences; the top ten hold around 20%. This record comes from a study of T cells expressing NK-cell markers. Study-wide background: The TCR beta repertoires originated in sorted CD3+CD56+NKG2C+, CD3+CD56+NKG2C- and CD3+CD56-NKG2C+ T cells. The study, taken as a whole, reports: The dominant NKG2C+ clonotypes represented about 1.0-7.5% of CD8+ T cells in over 5 donors. The CD3+CD56-NKG2C+ fraction was also led by these clonotypes in a few donors.

The CDR3 length is 15 residues. CDR1 is MNHEY and CDR2 is SVGEGT in the germline V gene. V usage is TRBV6-2 or TRBV6-3 and J usage is TRBJ2-7; TCRdb's assignment of TRBD1 cannot be checked, as there is no DNA. Sequencing input: blood T cells: a sorted CD56 or NKG2C T cell subset, CD4+ or CD8+ T cells, or bulk PBMC T cells (not recorded which). This TCR was sampled from a man aged 18 to 69 in good health. The CDR3 sequence is CASSQTGAGTYEQYF.